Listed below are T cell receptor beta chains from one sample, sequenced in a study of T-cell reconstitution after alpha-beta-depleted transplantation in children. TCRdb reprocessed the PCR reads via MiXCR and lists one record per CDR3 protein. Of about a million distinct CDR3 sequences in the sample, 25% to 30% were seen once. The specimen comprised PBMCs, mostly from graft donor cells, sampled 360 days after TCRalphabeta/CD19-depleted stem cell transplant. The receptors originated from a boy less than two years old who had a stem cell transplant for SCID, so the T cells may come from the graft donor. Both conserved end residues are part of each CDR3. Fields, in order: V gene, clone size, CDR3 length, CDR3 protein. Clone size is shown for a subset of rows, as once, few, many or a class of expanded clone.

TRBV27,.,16,CASSPAVGEITDTQYF
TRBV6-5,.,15,CASSSRGQGQETQYF
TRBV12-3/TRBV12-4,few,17,CASIGRRLAGPYNEQFF
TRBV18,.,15,CASSPPGGLGNEQFF
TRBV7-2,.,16,CASSLGLSGPQHLQYF
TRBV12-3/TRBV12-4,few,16,CASSPGQGTSGNTIYF
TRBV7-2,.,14,CASSSGDRGNEQFF
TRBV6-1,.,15,CASNSRSQGNYEQYF
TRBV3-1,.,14,CASSPPQGLTEAFF
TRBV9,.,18,CASSVGPSEGGSLSPLHF
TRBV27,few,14,CATCLLGSYNEQFF
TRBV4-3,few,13,CASSQDRLHGYTF
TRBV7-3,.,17,CASRPERGGSYTGELFF
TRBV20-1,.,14,CSARDAGHNQPQHF
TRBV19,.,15,CASSPPGTGYNEQFF
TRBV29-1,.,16,CSATPGGFGMNTEAFF
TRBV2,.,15,CASSPRQRGPYEQYF
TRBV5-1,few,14,CASSLFGAWNGYTF
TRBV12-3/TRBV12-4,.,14,CASRWISGANVLTF
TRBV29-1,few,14,CSAGTGSPYNEQFF
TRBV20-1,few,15,CSASFQRGYTDTQYF
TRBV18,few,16,CASSPYKGMVYNEQFF
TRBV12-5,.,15,CASGLGGTVADTQYF
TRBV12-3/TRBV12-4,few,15,CASSPEGRELYEQYF
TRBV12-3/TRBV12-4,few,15,CASSRWDGENTEAFF
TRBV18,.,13,CASSPGTESSQYF
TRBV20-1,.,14,CSARDWRNTGELFF
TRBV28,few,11,CASREEETQYF
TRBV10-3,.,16,CAISETAGGLTDTQYF
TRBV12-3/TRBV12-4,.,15,CASSLRDSRGDTQYF
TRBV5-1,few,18,CASSLSITRGGTANEQFF
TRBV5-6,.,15,CASSLDLVLNTEAFF